This TCR beta chain was profiled in a study of response to subunit inactivated influenza vaccine. TCRdb re-called the RT-PCR reads with MiXCR, one entry per CDR3 protein. The sample has 590,000 or so distinct CDR3 sequences, 14% seen once; the top ten hold 6.5% to 8%. Sequenced material: PBMCs from blood, taken 14 to 15 days before vaccination. The TCR originated in a man over 45 who received an inactivated influenza vaccine.

CDR3 nucleotides: TGTGCCAGCTCACCGCGGGACGGAAGCACAGATACGCAGTATTTT. Protein sequence: CASSPRDGSTDTQYF. V usage is TRBV18 and J usage is TRBJ2-3; D possibly corresponds to TRBD2 (6 bases). Between the trimmed V and J ends, which lost 3 bases and 0 bases, there was a span of 10 bases. There are 15 residues in the CDR3. Germline V gene lookup returns CDR1 KGHSH and CDR2 LQKENI.